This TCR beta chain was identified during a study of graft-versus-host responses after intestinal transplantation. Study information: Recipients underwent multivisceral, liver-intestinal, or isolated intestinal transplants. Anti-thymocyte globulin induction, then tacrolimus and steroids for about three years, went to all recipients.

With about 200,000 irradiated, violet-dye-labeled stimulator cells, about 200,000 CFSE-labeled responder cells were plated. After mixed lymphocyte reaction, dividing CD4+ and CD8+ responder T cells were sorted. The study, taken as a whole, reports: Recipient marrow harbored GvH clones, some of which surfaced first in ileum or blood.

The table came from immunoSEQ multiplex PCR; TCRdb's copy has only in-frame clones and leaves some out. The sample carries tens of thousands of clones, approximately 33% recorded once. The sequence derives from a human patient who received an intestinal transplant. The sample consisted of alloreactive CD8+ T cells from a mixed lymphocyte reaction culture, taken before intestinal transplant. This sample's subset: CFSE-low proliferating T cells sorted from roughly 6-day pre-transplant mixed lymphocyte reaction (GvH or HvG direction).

The CDR3, as DNA: TGCGCCAGCACCCCAACCTTCGGGGGGGCGCGGGGGGATGAGCAGTTCTTC. This codes for CASTPTFGGARGDEQFF. This rearrangement joins TRBV5-1 to TRBJ2-1, with 8 bases that match TRBD2. Losses at the gene ends were 6 bases for V and 8 bases for J; bases not matched to a gene: 19. Germline V gene lookup returns CDR1 SGHRS and CDR2 YFSETQ. The CDR3 extends over 17 amino acids.